This entry concerns a single TCR beta chain. The entry originates in a study of blood T cells in healthy people across ages. Sample-barcoded 5' priming and a J-beta primer mix drove a second PCR of about 6 to 12 cycles. The authors tagged each cDNA molecule using a template-switch adaptor with 12 random nucleotides. MiXCR, run by TCRdb on the 5' RACE reads, gives a single entry per CDR3 protein. The top ten hold around 24% of the sample, which has 540,000 or so distinct CDR3 sequences, about 45% seen once. This CDR3 spans 13 amino acids. V lost 3 bases, J lost 8 bases, and 13 bases lay in between. CDR1 SGHRS and CDR2 YFSETQ come from the germline V gene. Aged about 6 to 100, donors were systemically healthy Caucasians from Russia. With each sample, at least 5 micrograms of total RNA were extracted.

Sequenced sample: blood. The V call is TRBV5-1, the J call TRBJ2-3; D might be TRBD2 (6 bases). The clonotype originates from an elderly man in good health. CDR3 residues: CASSSYLASTQYF. As DNA, the CDR3 is TGCGCCAGCAGCTCCTATCTAGCGAGTACGCAGTATTTT.